Described below is a single T cell receptor beta chain sequence and its context. Clones were sequenced by immunoSEQ multiplex PCR, and TCRdb holds only the in-frame ones, with some missing. The sample has 6,000 to 6,500 clones, about 84% seen once. The data were obtained in a study of T cell clones after liver transplantation. For the study at large: Tolerant meant at least one year fully off immunosuppression without liver enzymes above twice normal.

Germline CDR1 MNHNS, CDR2 SASEGT. This CDR3 has 13 amino acids. The ends were cut back, 8 bases at V and 0 bases at J, with 11 bases in the middle. The chain carries TRBV6-1 and TRBJ2-7, with D possibly TRBD1 on 5 matching bases. This specimen was CD8+ T cells from blood, taken before liver transplant. This clonotype originated in a human donor who received a liver transplant. CDR3 amino acids: CASGQGISYEQYF. The CDR3, as DNA: TGTGCCAGCGGCCAGGGAATCTCCTACGAGCAGTACTTC.